A single sample gave rise to the 30 T cell receptor beta chains below, sequenced in a study of blood T cell repertoires in COVID-19. This table comes from immunoSEQ multiplex PCR, and its TCRdb copy is limited to in-frame clones, with some not included. The sample lists roughly 200,000 clones, 70% to 90% seen once, with 11% in the top ten. The source material was peripheral blood. The receptors were sampled from a human donor with active or convalescent COVID-19. The donor label of this sample is uncertain.

The V call is TRBV7-6, the J call TRBJ1-3; D remains ambiguous. The CDR3 totals 19 residues. The germline CDR1 and CDR2 sequences are SGHVS and FNYEAQ. Trimming took 1 base from V and 3 from J, leaving 22 bases between them. The CDR3 region is CASSLGGYAAGGSGNTIYF. CDR3 DNA sequence: TGTGCCAGCAGCTTAGGGGGTTACGCGGCAGGAGGAAGTGGAAACACCATATATTTT. Together with reference TRBV7-6 and TRBJ1-3, the CDR3 gives the full variable domain: GAGVSQSPRYKVTKRGQDVALRCDPISGHVSLYWYRQALGQGPEFLTYFNYEAQQDKSGLPNDRFSAERPEGSISTLTIQRTEQRDSAMYRCASSLGGYAAGGSGNTIYFGEGSWLTVV.

The rearrangement links TRBV13 to TRBJ2-6; D is ambiguous. This CDR3 comprises 15 residues. The germline V and J ends were trimmed by 3 bases and 2 bases, with 8 bases remaining between them. Germline V gives CDR1 PRHDT, CDR2 FYEKMQ (reference sequence). As DNA, the CDR3 is TGTGCCAGCAGCTTCCGAAAGCCTGGGGCCAACGTCCTGACTTTC. It is translated as CASSFRKPGANVLTF.

V usage is TRBV20-1 and J usage is TRBJ2-7; 11 bases are a match to TRBD2. The V gene end was trimmed by 7 bases and the J gene end by 6 bases; junction bases not matched to a gene: 2. Germline CDR1 DFQATT, CDR2 SNEGSKA (reference sequence). The CDR3 runs 11 residues. CDR3 bases: TGCAGTGGAACTAGCGGGAGCGAGCAGTACTTC. It is translated as CSGTSGSEQYF.

V is TRBV19 and J is TRBJ1-3; TRBD1 matches at 9 bases. The ends lost 5 bases at V and 5 bases at J; junction bases unmatched: 10. CDR1 and CDR2 (germline): LNHDA, SQIVND (reference sequence). The CDR3 sequence is 16 residues long. The CDR3 nucleotides are TGTGCCAGTAGTCCAGAGGACAGGGGAGATAGAAACACCATATATTTT. Protein product: CASSPEDRGDRNTIYF. The variable domain in full, with the rest retrieved from reference TRBV19 and TRBJ1-3, is DGGITQSPKYLFRKEGQNVTLSCEQNLNHDAMYWYRQDPGQGLRLIYYSQIVNDFQKGDIAEGYSVSREKKESFPLTVTSAQKNPTAFYLCASSPEDRGDRNTIYFGEGSWLTVV.

This chain's CDR3 is CASSLDGTVSGNTIYF. The DNA for the CDR3 is TGCGCCAGCAGCTTGGACGGGACAGTCTCTGGAAACACCATATATTTT. The rearrangement links TRBV5-1 to TRBJ1-3; 7 bases map to TRBD1. After removal of 0 bases from V and 0 bases from J, the junction contained 3 bases not matched to a gene. The CDR3 is 16 amino acids. From germline, CDR1 is SGHRS and CDR2 YFSETQ.

The J gene is TRBJ2-1, the V gene TRBV7-2, with 8 positions matching TRBD1. Per the germline V gene, CDR1 is SGHTA and CDR2 is FQGNSA. Trimming cost V 2 bases and J 5 bases; bases outside gene matches: 8. The length of the CDR3 is 16 residues. The CDR3 nucleotides are TGTGCCAGCAGCTTATGGGTGGGACAGGTAAACAATGAGCAGTTCTTC. It encodes CASSLWVGQVNNEQFF.

This chain joins TRBV27 and TRBJ2-5; no clear D. The CDR3 totals 14 residues. Looked up from germline, CDR1 is MNHEY and CDR2 is SMNVEV (reference sequence). Deletions cut 0 bases from V and 4 bases from J, with 9 bases between. The CDR3 DNA reads TGTGCCAGCAGTTTATCGATTGGGCCAGAGACCCAGTACTTC. It encodes CASSLSIGPETQYF.

This clone was found a few times. The CDR3 loop reads CSVTDQRQNTEAFF. The DNA of the CDR3 is TGCAGCGTCACCGATCAACGACAGAACACTGAAGCTTTCTTT. The rearrangement joins TRBV29-1 to TRBJ1-1; unclear D gene. The CDR3 is 14 amino acids. Germline V lookup: CDR1 SQVTM, CDR2 ANQGSEA. Trimming cost V 6 bases and J 1 base, with 15 bases left between them.

The chain combines TRBV12-3 or TRBV12-4 with TRBJ1-2; possible D gene TRBD1, 6 bases. CDR3 length: 13 residues. V was cut by 4 bases and J by 3 bases, with 9 bases left in between. The CDR3 DNA follows: TGTGCCAGCAGTTCCCCAGGGGACTATGGCTACACCTTC. The encoded protein is CASSSPGDYGYTF.

The chain has TRBV14 and TRBJ1-1; a weak D match, TRBD1 (5 bases). Deletions cut 1 base from V and 10 bases from J, with 13 bases between. The germline CDR1 and CDR2 sequences are SGHDN and FVKESK. The CDR3 covers 13 residues. The CDR3 loop is CASSQVTGFGAFF. CDR3 nucleotide sequence: TGTGCCAGCAGCCAAGTAACAGGATTTGGAGCTTTCTTT.

The chain recombines TRBV5-4 with TRBJ1-1; D remains unclear. V lost 4 bases and J lost 8, with 18 bases in between. The CDR3 has 14 amino acids. Germline-derived CDR1 and CDR2 are SGHNT and YYREEE (reference sequence). CDR3 in DNA: TGTGCCAGCAGCGATCGACTAAAACGGGCAGAAGCTTTCTTT. Protein sequence: CASSDRLKRAEAFF.

V and J are TRBV10-3 and TRBJ1-6, with D maybe TRBD1 (5 bases). The CDR3 covers 16 residues. Germline V gene data show CDR1 as ENHRY and CDR2 as SYGVKD. Trimming pared 2 bases from V and 3 bases from J, leaving 11 bases between. In DNA form, the CDR3 reads TGTGCCATCAGTGAGGCTCGGGGGAACTATAATTCACCCCTCCACTTT. Its protein is CAISEARGNYNSPLHF.

In its sample, this clone was seen many times. CDR3 amino acids: CATSDWGQANTGELFF. In DNA form, the CDR3 reads TGTGCCACCAGTGACTGGGGACAGGCGAACACCGGGGAGCTGTTTTTT. The chain uses TRBV24-1 and TRBJ2-2; 8 bases agree with TRBD1. Germline values: CDR1 KGHDR, CDR2 SFDVKD. J gave up 0 bases and V 4 bases, and 3 bases lay outside the gene matches. The CDR3 is 16 residues long.

V gene TRBV10-3 combines with J gene TRBJ2-3, with D possibly TRBD2 on 5 matching bases. CDR1 ENHRY and CDR2 SYGVKD come from the germline V gene. The CDR3 sequence is 15 residues long. The ends were cut back, 7 bases at V and 2 bases at J, with 16 bases in the middle. CDR3 loop: CAIKSTAADTDTQYF. The CDR3 bases are TGTGCCATCAAGTCTACAGCGGCGGACACAGATACGCAGTATTTT.

The genes are TRBV5-4 and TRBJ2-1; no definite D call. CDR1 SGHNT and CDR2 YYREEE come from the germline V gene (reference sequence). This CDR3 is built from 15 residues. The V and J ends lost 1 base and 5 bases respectively, with 13 bases between them. DNA for the CDR3: TGTGCCAGCAGCTTGTTCTATAGTTCGGACAATGAGCAGTTCTTC. This sequence encodes CASSLFYSSDNEQFF.

As concerns this clone: Other DNA variants within this sample encode the same CDR3. The V call is TRBV2, the J call TRBJ2-5; TRBD1 might be the D (5 bases). The length of the CDR3 is 12 residues. The V end was cut by 8 bases, the J end by 1 base, with 8 bases between. From germline, CDR1 is SNHLY and CDR2 FYNNEI. The CDR3 sequence: CASGAGQETQYF. The CDR3 bases are TGTGCCAGCGGGGCAGGCCAAGAGACCCAGTACTTC.

CDR3 DNA: TGTGCCAGCAGGTTACAGGGGCCCGGAAACACCATATATTTT. Translation gives CASRLQGPGNTIYF. V usage is TRBV7-2 and J usage is TRBJ1-3, with TRBD1 matching 7 bases. The trim removed 6 bases at V and 4 bases at J, leaving 6 bases unmatched. This CDR3 spans 14 amino acids. Looked up from germline, CDR1 is SGHTA and CDR2 is FQGNSA.

The chain uses TRBV21-1 and TRBJ2-3; the D segment call TRBD1 is taken from the table without a DNA check. TRBV21-1 is a pseudogene segment. CDR3 length: 17 amino acids. The CDR3 sequence is CANPPGTGTKSTDTQYF. CDR3 DNA sequence: TGTGCCAATCCCCCCGGGACAGGGACAAAAAGCACAGATACGCAGTATTTT.

V is TRBV4-2 and J is TRBJ1-1; 8 positions agree with TRBD1. CDR1 and CDR2 from the germline V gene are LGHNA and YNFKEQ. Trimming cost V 4 bases and J 0 bases; bases outside gene matches: 7. CDR3 length: 16 residues. The CDR3 nucleotides are TGTGCCAGCAGCCCAAGACTGGACAGGGTGAACACTGAAGCTTTCTTT. Protein product: CASSPRLDRVNTEAFF.

The chain employs TRBV5-1 and TRBJ2-7; 8 nucleotides agree with TRBD1. CDR3 length equals 14 residues. Looked up from germline, CDR1 is SGHRS and CDR2 is YFSETQ. With 0 bases clipped from V and 5 bases from J, the junction kept 4 bases outside the gene matches. The CDR3 region has the DNA TGCGCCAGCAGCTTGGCAGGGGGCTGGGACGAGCAGTACTTC. Translation gives CASSLAGGWDEQYF.

V usage is TRBV5-4 and J usage is TRBJ1-1; no firm D call. This CDR3 is built from 9 residues. V lost 4 bases and J 11 bases, leaving 6 bases between the germline ends. Germline-derived CDR1 and CDR2 are SGHNT and YYREEE (reference sequence). The CDR3: CASSARAFF. CDR3 bases: TGTGCCAGCAGCGCCCGGGCTTTCTTT. Combining the CDR3 with reference TRBV5-4 and TRBJ1-1 gives the whole variable domain ETGVTQSPTHLIKTRGQQVTLRCSSQSGHNTVSWYQQALGQGPQFIFQYYREEENGRGNFPPRFSGLQFPNYSSELNVNALELDDSALYLCASSARAFFGQGTRLTVV.

This chain connects TRBV28 to TRBJ1-1, with TRBD1 as a possible D gene (5 bases). CDR1 MDHEN and CDR2 SYDVKM come from the germline V gene. The CDR3 loop spans 16 amino acids. With 6 bases removed from V and 6 bases from J, the gap between germline ends came to 23 bases. This CDR3 reads CASSPPRGRERSEAFF. DNA for the CDR3: TGTGCCAGCAGCCCACCCCGGGGGAGGGAAAGGTCTGAAGCTTTCTTT.

J is TRBJ1-1 and V is TRBV29-1; 7 bases match TRBD1. V was pared by 5 bases and J by 1 base, with 4 bases of the junction left unmatched. CDR1 is SQVTM and CDR2 is ANQGSEA in the germline V gene. The length of the CDR3 is 13 residues. CDR3 DNA sequence: TGCAGCGTTCGTGACAGGGAGAACACTGAAGCTTTCTTT. Encoded protein: CSVRDRENTEAFF.

The V gene is TRBV2, the J gene TRBJ1-4; D might be TRBD1 (5 bases). The germline V gene encodes CDR1 SNHLY and CDR2 FYNNEI. Deletions cut 5 bases from V and 7 bases from J, with 11 bases between. CDR3 length: 13 amino acids. The CDR3 DNA is TGTGCCAGCAGTCCGGGGGTACTTGAAAAACTGTTTTTT. As protein: CASSPGVLEKLFF.

This sequence joins TRBV7-8 and TRBJ2-5; TRBD1 matches at 8 bases. Looked up from germline, CDR1 is SGHVS and CDR2 is FQNEAQ. V lost 6 bases to trimming and J lost 5 bases; unmatched junction nucleotides: 11. CDR3 length: 15 residues. The chain's CDR3 is CASRSQGARKETQYF. The DNA for the CDR3 is TGTGCCAGCAGATCTCAGGGGGCTAGGAAGGAGACCCAGTACTTC. Combining the CDR3 with reference TRBV7-8 and TRBJ2-5 gives the whole variable domain GAGVSQSPRYKVAKRGQDVALRCDPISGHVSLFWYQQALGQGPEFLTYFQNEAQLDKSGLPSDRFFAERPEGSVSTLKIQRTQQEDSAVYLCASRSQGARKETQYFGPGTRLLVL.

This clone was counted once. Because the CDR3 is missing its conserved closing phenylalanine or tryptophan, this is likely a read error. The DNA is omitted, as the CDR3 cannot be located on it reliably, and the CDR3 follows TCRdb's listing. The CDR3 is CATSRVRG. This sequence joins TRBV15 and TRBJ1-4. Germline V gene sequence: CDR1 LNHNV, CDR2 YYDKDF (reference sequence). Inclusive of both ends, the CDR3 amounts to 8 amino acids.

In this sample, this clone turned up once. The V call is TRBV7-2, the J call TRBJ2-1; TRBD2 matches at 13 bases. The length of the CDR3 is 15 residues. From germline, CDR1 is SGHTA and CDR2 FQGNSA. The ends lost 2 bases at V and 6 bases at J; junction bases unmatched: 1. CDR3 in amino acids: CASSLTSGGANEQFF. The DNA of the CDR3 is TGTGCCAGCAGCTTAACTAGCGGGGGGGCCAATGAGCAGTTCTTC.

The gene calls are TRBV27 and TRBJ2-6; tentative D call: TRBD1 (5 bases). V lost 5 bases and J lost 4, with 24 bases in between. This CDR3 contains 19 residues. Germline V CDR1 and CDR2: MNHEY, SMNVEV (reference sequence). The CDR3, as DNA: TGTGCCAGCAGTCGCCTCCCACAGGTTCCAATTTCGGGGGCCAACGTCCTGACTTTC. This gives the protein CASSRLPQVPISGANVLTF.

This clone was counted a single time. The chain carries TRBV2 and TRBJ2-3; 14 positions agree with TRBD2. Germline assignment: CDR1 SNHLY and CDR2 FYNNEI. V was pared by 6 bases and J by 4 bases, with 3 bases of the junction left unmatched. CDR3 length: 15 amino acids. This CDR3 is CASRGGLAGADTQYF. CDR3 sequence (DNA): TGTGCCAGCAGGGGGGGACTAGCGGGAGCAGATACGCAGTATTTT.

The chain employs TRBV27 and TRBJ2-7; 13 bases match TRBD2. V gave up 8 bases and J gave up 4 bases; unmatched junction bases: 2. The CDR3 is 13 amino acids. Germline V gives CDR1 MNHEY, CDR2 SMNVEV (reference sequence). The CDR3 bases are TGTGCCAGCCGGACTAGCGGGGGATACGAGCAGTACTTC. Translated, it gives CASRTSGGYEQYF.